The next 6 T cell receptor beta chains were all read from a single sample in a study of naive and memory T cell subsets. General study results and limits: Naive repertoires, especially CD8, held a few larger clonotypes, possibly memory cells re-expressing CD45RA.

Both TRBC1 and TRBC2 were covered by a beta constant-region primer of two equimolar oligonucleotides. Nested alpha and beta constant-region primers with the SP2 primer drove four PCR rounds on ligated cDNA. TCRdb itself ran the UMI-ligation and nested PCR reads through MiXCR, one entry per CDR3 protein. The top ten clones hold more than 0.11% of a sample with tens of thousands of distinct CDR3 sequences, 11% of them seen once. No antigen is known for these receptors. The source material was naive CD4+ T cells from blood. These receptors all stem from a human donor in good health.

A few counts support this clonotype. The chain uses TRBV12-3 or TRBV12-4 and TRBJ1-1, with no clear D. The CDR3 extends over 16 amino acids. V lost 4 bases, J lost 5 bases, and 20 bases lay in between. The CDR3 DNA reads TGTGCCAGCAGTTCCCTCCCTGCGACGGTGGGGACTGAAGCTTTCTTT. This sequence encodes CASSSLPATVGTEAFF.

The J gene is TRBJ2-3, the V gene TRBV20-1, with 7 nucleotides matching TRBD2. This CDR3 has 15 residues. Trimming took 4 bases from V and 0 from J; bases not matched to a gene: 7. From germline, CDR1 is DFQATT and CDR2 SNEGSKA (reference sequence). DNA of the CDR3: TGCAGTGCTATAAGTGGGAGGGGAAGCACAGATACGCAGTATTTT. It is translated as CSAISGRGSTDTQYF.

The sample holds one count of this clonotype. J is TRBJ1-6 and V is TRBV7-9; TRBD1 agrees at 10 bases. The CDR3 totals 15 residues. Germline V gene data show CDR1 as SEHNR and CDR2 as FQNEAQ (reference sequence). V shed 6 bases and J 9 bases; nucleotides not matched to a gene: 8. CDR3 sequence: CASRTTGTGASPLHF. The CDR3 DNA reads as TGTGCCAGCAGGACTACCGGGACAGGGGCTTCACCCCTCCACTTT.

As to this clonotype: One end of the junction is discordant with germline, which a read error may explain. The rearrangement links TRBV29-1 to TRBJ1-1, with unresolved D. Germline V CDR1 and CDR2: SQVTM, ANQGSEA. The CDR3 consists of 10 residues. The CDR3 loop is CSAEPGQAFF. CDR3 bases: TGCAGCGCTGAACCGGGCCAAGCTTTCTTT.

This clonotype was found a few times. The gene calls are TRBV12-2 and TRBJ2-1. TRBV12-2 is marked as a pseudogene. The CDR3 is 17 residues long. CDR3 bases: TGTGCAAGTCGCTTAGGGCCTAGGACTAGCTCCATCCATGAGCAGTTCTTC. Protein product: CASRLGPRTSSIHEQFF.

The V gene is TRBV12-3 or TRBV12-4, the J gene TRBJ1-1; D may be TRBD1 (6 bases). This CDR3 has 16 amino acids. V was trimmed by 7 bases and J by 4 bases, leaving 22 bases between them. The CDR3 nucleotides are TGTGCCAGCACCGCTAAGAAGAGCGGACAGTTCACTGAAGCTTTCTTT. It translates to CASTAKKSGQFTEAFF.